This T cell receptor beta chain originates from a study of T-cell memory formation after mild COVID-19. The overall study: TCR clusters mostly belonged to single donors. Findings and limits, study-wide: Pre-infection memory showed some responding clones, and this suggested that cross-reactive memory joined.

Each CDR3 protein is one row after TCRdb ran MiXCR on the 5' RACE reads. The data show under 350,000 distinct CDR3 sequences, with around 15% seen just once and over 20% held by the top ten. This clonotype appeared a few times. The antigen remains undetermined. The CDR3 loop spans 12 amino acids. The germline V gene encodes CDR1 MNHEY and CDR2 SVGEGT. V was clipped by 8 bases and J by 9 bases, with 16 bases between them. The sequence was collected from a man aged 18 to 30 who had mild COVID-19 (a few samples of this study predate the infection). Cell type and time point are not known. The sequencing input was PBMCs or a T cell subset sorted from them (not recorded which). The rearrangement joins TRBV6-2 or TRBV6-3 to TRBJ1-1, with TRBD1 as a possible D gene (6 bases). CDR3 residues: CASGQSTGQAFF. CDR3 sequence (DNA): TGTGCCAGCGGTCAATCGACAGGCCAAGCTTTCTTT.